This paragraph covers one T cell receptor beta chain sequence. The data were taken from a study of blood T cell repertoires in COVID-19. Overall study: Italy, Spain and the United States were the sources of the convalescent and acute COVID-19 samples. In each case, the material was cDNA or gDNA derived from T cells, B-cell-depleted T cells, or PBMCs.

Original data processing: For nucleated cells, counts were estimated from reference gene primer amplification. The assay was immunoSEQ multiplex PCR, and TCRdb's table has in-frame clones only and misses some. The V and J calls and clone size were taken over from that table, and D and trimming were inferred from the DNA. Altogether 99,000 or so clones are present, about four fifths being singletons, with the ten largest covering approximately 40%. Germline CDR1 MGHDK, CDR2 SYGVNS. V dropped 3 bases and J dropped 1; count of bases not matched to a gene: 5. The CDR3 is 16 residues long. This sequence joins TRBV25-1 and TRBJ1-1; 10 nucleotides align to TRBD1. Sequenced material: peripheral blood. This receptor was identified in an elderly man with acute or convalescent COVID-19. DNA of the CDR3: TGTGCCAGCAGTGATATGGGGACAGGGGAGAACACTGAAGCTTTCTTT. Residues: CASSDMGTGENTEAFF.